This T cell receptor beta chain was recorded in a study of shared clonotypes between healthy human individuals. Naive CD4+ cells were CD45RA-selected; the remaining cells were memory. This clone was recorded only once. Its antigen remains unidentified. Study-wide points: Compared with clonotypes that all four donors shared, non-shared clonotypes had lower generation probabilities. Naive CD4 clonotypes overlapped across a handful of donors at roughly 5%.

Germline V gene sequence: CDR1 SGHDT, CDR2 YYEEEE. Deletions cut 5 bases from V and 5 bases from J, with 10 bases between. The CDR3 loop spans 12 amino acids. The run depth of the assay was deep. The method was immunoSEQ multiplex PCR; TCRdb's version includes in-frame clones alone and lacks a portion of them. The data contain about 710,000 clones, about 80% of them singletons. The sample consisted of memory CD4+ T cells sorted from blood. As for subset: CD45RA-negative fraction. The rearrangement joins TRBV5-6 to TRBJ2-5; D possibly uses TRBD1 or TRBD2 (5 bases each). The receptor comes from a woman younger than 45 in good health. The CDR3 is CASSFWGETQYF. The CDR3 coding sequence is TGTGCCAGCAGTTTCTGGGGGGAGACCCAGTACTTC. Variable domain in full (rest from reference TRBV5-6 and TRBJ2-5): DAGVTQSPTHLIKTRGQQVTLRCSPKSGHDTVSWYQQALGQGPQFIFQYYEEEERQRGNFPDRFSGHQFPNYSSELNVNALLLGDSALYLCASSFWGETQYFGPGTRLLVL.